This TCR beta chain derives from a study of regulatory T cells in long-lasting Graves disease. This clonotype was seen ten or more times. Its antigen is still unknown. Researchers made TCR beta libraries by using iRepertoire HTBI primers and running Arm-PCR on CDR3 regions. TCRdb fed the multiplex PCR reads into MiXCR, producing one record per CDR3 protein. The repertoire holds hundreds of thousands of distinct CDR3 sequences, with roughly 20% as singletons. Whole-study results and caveats: Possibly, too few samples lowered accuracy.

Regarding time point: persistent/refractory GD, antithyroid drugs over 5 years with positive TRAb. RNA from PBMCs was the source of the TCR library. The authors diagnosed Graves' disease using American Thyroid Association guidelines. The source of the patients was an endocrinology department in Xi'an, China. The source was peripheral blood mononuclear cells (PBMCs), collected when the disease was refractory, from a patient treated with antithyroid drugs. The receptor's source is a female donor with Graves disease.

As DNA, the CDR3 is TGTGCCAGCAGGGGGGCCTCGAACACTGAAGCTTTCTTT. Its translation is CASRGASNTEAFF. The chain is built from TRBV2 and TRBJ1-1, with D tentatively TRBD1 (6 bases). Trimming removed 6 bases from V and 1 base from J, with 9 bases in between. Germline assignment: CDR1 SNHLY and CDR2 FYNNEI. The CDR3 is made up of 13 amino acids.